One T cell receptor (beta chain) is described in this entry. Starting 14 to 28 days after autologous transplant, ipilimumab 1 mg/kg was given. Through week 26, nivolumab 3 mg/kg IV was given weeks 1, 4, 7, 10, then biweekly. These data originate in a study of ipilimumab plus nivolumab after autologous stem cell transplantation. Study-wide background: Patients received a median of about 5 ipilimumab and roughly eight nivolumab doses. DLBCL patients had primary refractory or relapsed disease.

Germline CDR1 reads ENHRY; CDR2 reads SYGVKD. The V end was cut by 7 bases, the J end by 2 bases, with 11 bases between. This CDR3 is built from 13 residues. Generated by immunoSEQ multiplex PCR, the TCRdb table keeps only in-frame clones and is missing some. The sample records approximately 20,000 clones, over 65% being singletons. This receptor was obtained from a male donor with diffuse large B-cell lymphoma. The starting material was PBMCs, obtained in a trial of ipilimumab plus nivolumab as post-transplant consolidation. The rearrangement uses TRBV10-3 and TRBJ1-2, with unresolved D. Here the CDR3 DNA reads TGTGCCATCAACGCGCTCCAGAACTATGGCTACACCTTC. Encoded protein: CAINALQNYGYTF.